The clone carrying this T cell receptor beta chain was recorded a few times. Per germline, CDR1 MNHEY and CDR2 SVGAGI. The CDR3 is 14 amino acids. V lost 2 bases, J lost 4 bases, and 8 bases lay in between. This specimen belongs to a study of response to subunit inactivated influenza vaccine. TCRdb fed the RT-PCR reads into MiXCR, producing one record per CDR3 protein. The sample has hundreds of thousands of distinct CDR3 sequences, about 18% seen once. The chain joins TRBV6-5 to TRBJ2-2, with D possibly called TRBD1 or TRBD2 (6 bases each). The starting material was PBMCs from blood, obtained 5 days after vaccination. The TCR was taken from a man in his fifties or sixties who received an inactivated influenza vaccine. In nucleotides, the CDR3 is TGTGCCAGCAGTTACGGAGGGGGCACCGGGGAGCTGTTTTTT. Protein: CASSYGGGTGELFF.